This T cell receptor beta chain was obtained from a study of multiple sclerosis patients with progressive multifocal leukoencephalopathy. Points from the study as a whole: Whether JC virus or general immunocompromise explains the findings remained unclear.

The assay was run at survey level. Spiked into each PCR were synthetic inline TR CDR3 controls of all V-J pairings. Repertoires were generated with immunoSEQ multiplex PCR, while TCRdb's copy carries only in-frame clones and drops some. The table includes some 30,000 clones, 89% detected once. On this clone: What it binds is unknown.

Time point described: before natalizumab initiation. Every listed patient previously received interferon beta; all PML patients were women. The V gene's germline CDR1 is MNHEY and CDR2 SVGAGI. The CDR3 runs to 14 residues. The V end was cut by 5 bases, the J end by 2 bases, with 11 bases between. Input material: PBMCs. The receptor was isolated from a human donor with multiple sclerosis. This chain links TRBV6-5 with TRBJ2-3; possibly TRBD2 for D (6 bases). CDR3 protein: CASSRGYLTDTQYF. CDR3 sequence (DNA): TGTGCCAGCAGTCGGGGGTACCTCACAGATACGCAGTATTTT.